This T cell receptor (beta chain) comes out of a study of cytomegalovirus exposure and HLA in healthy donors. The PCR made use of 60 Vbeta and 13 Jbeta primers. Sequenced by immunoSEQ multiplex PCR; TCRdb stores in-frame clones only, minus some. The sample yields roughly 180,000 clones, approximately 84% seen once. The CDR3 covers 15 residues. Germline-derived CDR1 and CDR2 are SGHDT and YYEEEE. Trimming stripped 0 bases from V and 4 bases from J, with 8 bases between. General observations from the study: What a later analysis reportedly showed was that an Asian-associated ancestry cluster had fewer N-insertions than the approximately 670-donor mean. The only immune exposure information that was available was CMV serostatus. Altogether, 150 or so TCR beta chains were recorded as cytomegalovirus-associated. Later analysis revealed greater clonal expansion in HLA-associated TCR beta chains than in equally common others.

Concerning this clone itself: Its antigen remains unknown.

The rearrangement uses TRBV5-6 and TRBJ1-6, with D hard to call. The TCR was taken from a female donor in good health and CMV-seronegative. Sequenced: PBMCs. CDR3 region: CASSLGRHYNSPLHF. The CDR3 DNA follows: TGTGCCAGCAGCTTGGGTCGACATTATAATTCACCCCTCCACTTT.